One and the same sample provided the 17 T cell receptor beta chains below, sequenced in a study of shared clonotypes between healthy human individuals. Some clones are missing from TCRdb's copy, which holds only in-frame ones; the method was immunoSEQ multiplex PCR. The sample contains about a million clones, over 60% of which appear only once. Source material: memory CD4+ T cells sorted from blood. The subset denotes: CD45RA-negative fraction. The receptors come from a man aged 18 to 30 in good health.

The chain combines TRBV28 with TRBJ2-7; D is uncertain. Trimming took 7 bases from V and 1 from J, leaving 17 bases between them. The germline gives CDR1 MDHEN, CDR2 SYDVKM. There are 15 residues in the CDR3. CDR3 in DNA: TGTGCCAGCATCGCCCCTGCAAGCCCGTCCTACGAGCAGTACTTC. Protein product: CASIAPASPSYEQYF.

The chain links TRBV7-9 to TRBJ2-5, with D hard to call. V lost 1 base, J lost 2 bases, and 11 bases lay in between. Germline assignment: CDR1 SEHNR and CDR2 FQNEAQ (reference sequence). The CDR3 sequence is 15 residues long. DNA for the CDR3: TGTGCCAGCAGCTTAGTGCTATCCTATCAAGAGACCCAGTACTTC. This gives the protein CASSLVLSYQETQYF.

Here the CDR3 DNA reads TGTGCCAGCTCACCGACGACAGGGGGCGGTGAAAAACTGTTTTTT. Its translation is CASSPTTGGGEKLFF. The rearrangement uses TRBV18 and TRBJ1-4, with 10 bases matching TRBD1. The length of the CDR3 is 15 residues. Germline values: CDR1 KGHSH, CDR2 LQKENI. With 3 bases clipped from V and 7 bases from J, the junction kept 5 bases outside the gene matches. The variable domain in full, with the rest retrieved from reference TRBV18 and TRBJ1-4, is NAGVMQNPRHLVRRRGQEARLRCSPMKGHSHVYWYRQLPEEGLKFMVYLQKENIIDESGMPKERFSAEFPKEGPSILRIQQVVRGDSAAYFCASSPTTGGGEKLFFGSGTQLSVL.

The rearrangement joins TRBV5-1 to TRBJ2-7; D is unclear. CDR3 size: 13 residues. Germline CDR1 and CDR2: SGHRS and YFSETQ. V dropped 4 bases and J dropped 0 bases, with 8 bases sitting between them. The DNA of the CDR3 is TGCGCCAGCAGCCCCGAAACCTCCTACGAGCAGTACTTC. Its translation: CASSPETSYEQYF.

The CDR3 is CAISDVYNSPLHF. The CDR3, as DNA: TGTGCCATCAGTGACGTCTATAATTCACCCCTCCACTTT. The chain employs TRBV10-3 and TRBJ1-6; D remains ambiguous. The V end was cut by 3 bases, the J end by 3 bases, with 3 bases between. The CDR3 loop spans 13 amino acids. CDR1 is ENHRY and CDR2 is SYGVKD in the germline V gene.

This chain joins TRBV6-6 and TRBJ1-2, with unresolved D. V lost 2 bases and J 4 bases, leaving 11 bases between the germline ends. CDR1 is MNHNY and CDR2 is SVGAGI in the germline V gene (reference sequence). The CDR3 covers 14 residues. The CDR3 region is CASSYGRTAYGYTF. In DNA form, the CDR3 reads TGTGCCAGCAGTTACGGGCGGACGGCCTATGGCTACACCTTC.

The chain uses TRBV28 and TRBJ2-7; D remains unclear. The germline CDR1 and CDR2 sequences are MDHEN and SYDVKM. Trimming removed 9 bases at V and 2 bases at J, with 11 bases between. CDR3 length: 12 residues. The CDR3 sequence: CASCKGTYEQYF. The CDR3 region has the DNA TGTGCCAGTTGCAAGGGCACCTACGAGCAGTACTTC.

This chain uses TRBV9 with TRBJ1-2; 10 nucleotides agree with TRBD1. The CDR3 covers 14 residues. J lost 8 bases, V lost 3 bases, and 7 bases had no gene match. Germline-derived CDR1 and CDR2 are SGDLS and YYNGEE. The CDR3 here is CASSGDRGLPGYTF. CDR3 DNA: TGTGCCAGCAGCGGAGACAGGGGGCTCCCAGGCTACACCTTC.

V usage is TRBV11-2 and J usage is TRBJ1-2; 11 bases are shared with TRBD1. J was trimmed by 6 bases and V by 5 bases; bases with no gene match: 11. The CDR3 runs 16 residues. Germline assignment: CDR1 SGHAT and CDR2 FQNNGV. The CDR3 DNA reads as TGTGCCAGCAGCATGGCCGGGACAGGGGGTTTGAATGGCTACACCTTC. Protein product: CASSMAGTGGLNGYTF.

The chain is built from TRBV9 and TRBJ2-1; 8 positions agree with TRBD2. CDR3 length: 13 residues. Germline V CDR1 and CDR2: SGDLS, YYNGEE. Unmatched junction bases numbered 9, after V lost 2 bases and J lost 14 bases. This CDR3 is CASSVSAGLEEFF. In DNA, the CDR3 is TGTGCCAGCAGCGTGAGTGCGGGACTAGAGGAGTTCTTC.

The chain is built from TRBV6-1 and TRBJ2-5; 7 nucleotides line up with TRBD1. Trimming at V came to 1 base and at J to 2 bases, leaving 4 bases not matched to a gene. The CDR3 covers 15 residues. Per the germline V gene, CDR1 is MNHNS and CDR2 is SASEGT. CDR3: CASSEGAGGQETQYF. The CDR3 DNA reads TGTGCCAGCAGTGAAGGGGCAGGGGGTCAAGAGACCCAGTACTTC.

V usage is TRBV4-1 and J usage is TRBJ2-3; TRBD2 matches 8 bases. Looked up from germline, CDR1 is MGHRA and CDR2 is YSYEKL. The junction had 10 bases not matched to a gene; V was cut back by 1 base and J by 1 base. The CDR3 length is 18 residues. The CDR3 region is CASSQAQLYSGGTDTQYF. CDR3 in DNA: TGCGCCAGCAGCCAAGCCCAGCTATATAGCGGGGGCACAGATACGCAGTATTTT.

This sequence joins TRBV19 and TRBJ2-7; D is undetermined. With 3 bases removed from V and 5 bases from J, the gap between germline ends came to 14 bases. The CDR3 is 14 residues long. Germline V gives CDR1 LNHDA, CDR2 SQIVND (reference sequence). This chain's CDR3 is CASSILVELDEQYF. CDR3 nucleotides: TGTGCCAGTAGTATTTTGGTCGAGCTGGACGAGCAGTACTTC.

The rearrangement joins TRBV30 to TRBJ2-6, with D uncertain. Trimming stripped 5 bases from V and 0 bases from J, with 11 bases between. CDR1 is GTSNPN and CDR2 is SVGIG in the germline V gene (reference sequence). This CDR3 has 15 residues. Here the CDR3 DNA reads TGTGCCTGGGATAGAGGTAGCTCTGGGGCCAACGTCCTGACTTTC. Its translation: CAWDRGSSGANVLTF.

V gene TRBV7-8 combines with J gene TRBJ2-7, with a tentative D call TRBD2 (6 bases). The CDR3 has 12 residues. V lost 5 bases to trimming and J lost 4 bases, with 9 bases between them. Germline lookup yields CDR1 SGHVS and CDR2 FQNEAQ. Here the CDR3 DNA reads TGTGCCAGCAGCCCCGGGGGTTACGAGCAGTACTTC. As protein: CASSPGGYEQYF.

CDR3 loop: CASNRVLAEAFF. As DNA, the CDR3 is TGTGCCTCGAACAGGGTACTCGCTGAAGCTTTCTTT. The chain couples TRBV30 to TRBJ1-1; tentative D call: TRBD1 (6 bases). CDR3 length: 12 amino acids. Trimming cost V 7 bases and J 6 bases, with 15 bases left between them. Germline values: CDR1 GTSNPN, CDR2 SVGIG (reference sequence).

Only one count was recorded for this clone. This sample includes further DNA sequences coding for the same CDR3. The chain joins TRBV5-4 to TRBJ2-3, with TRBD1 matching 8 bases. V lost 4 bases, J lost 0 bases, and 7 bases stayed unmatched. Germline V CDR1 and CDR2: SGHNT, YYREEE (reference sequence). The CDR3 has 16 residues. DNA of the CDR3: TGTGCCAGCAGCGGGGGGACAGGTTCCAGCACAGATACGCAGTATTTT. Translation gives CASSGGTGSSTDTQYF.